This TCR beta chain was sequenced during a study of blood T cell repertoires in COVID-19. The wider study: The cDNA or gDNA used as material had been derived from T cells, B-cell-depleted T cells, or PBMCs.

TCRdb's table, derived via immunoSEQ multiplex PCR, lists solely in-frame clones and lacks some. The sample has 230,000 or so clones, roughly 88% seen once. Specimen: peripheral blood. The clonotype originates from a man between 35 and 55 years old who had recovered from COVID-19.

The CDR3 protein is CASSGGPGTEAFF. The CDR3 coding sequence is TGTGCCAGCAGTGGGGGCCCCGGCACTGAAGCTTTCTTT. The chain couples TRBV2 to TRBJ1-1; weak D call: TRBD1 (5 bases). Germline values: CDR1 SNHLY, CDR2 FYNNEI. The CDR3 runs to 13 residues. Trimming left V 4 bases short and J 4 bases short, with 10 bases between.